This entry lists 27 T cell receptor beta chains sequenced from one sample in a study of blood T cell repertoires in COVID-19. Produced via immunoSEQ multiplex PCR; TCRdb's table is partial and in-frame only. The table records about 250,000 clones, 84% of them present only once. The specimen was peripheral blood. These receptors all stem from a woman in her forties who had recovered from COVID-19.

The V gene is TRBV5-4, the J gene TRBJ2-7; no clear D. Trimming shortened V by 0 bases and J by 9 bases, and 13 bases separated the two germline ends. Germline values: CDR1 SGHNT, CDR2 YYREEE (reference sequence). The CDR3 consists of 13 residues. CDR3 sequence reads: CASSLAATSGQYF. In DNA, the CDR3 is TGTGCCAGCAGCTTGGCGGCCACATCAGGGCAGTACTTC. Combining the CDR3 with reference TRBV5-4 and TRBJ2-7 gives the whole variable domain ETGVTQSPTHLIKTRGQQVTLRCSSQSGHNTVSWYQQALGQGPQFIFQYYREEENGRGNFPPRFSGLQFPNYSSELNVNALELDDSALYLCASSLAATSGQYFGPGTRLTVT.

The genes are TRBV28 and TRBJ1-5, with D possibly matching TRBD1 (6 bases). This CDR3 spans 12 amino acids. Trimming shortened V by 7 bases and J by 8 bases, and 12 bases separated the two germline ends. Germline V gives CDR1 MDHEN, CDR2 SYDVKM. CDR3 region: CASTQGVEPQHF. The CDR3 nucleotides are TGTGCCAGCACACAGGGTGTCGAGCCCCAGCATTTT.

This clone was detected a few times. This sequence joins TRBV4-2 and TRBJ2-7, with a weak D call TRBD2 (5 bases). The germline V gene encodes CDR1 LGHNA and CDR2 YNFKEQ. The V gene lost 4 bases and the J gene lost 1 base, with 11 bases spanning the gap. CDR3 length: 14 residues. The CDR3 DNA reads as TGTGCCAGCAGCCTAAGCGGACCTTCCTACGAGCAGTACTTC. Its protein is CASSLSGPSYEQYF.

This clone was counted ten times or more. The chain has TRBV6-5 and TRBJ1-2; D is ambiguous. With 5 bases removed from V and 7 bases from J, the gap between germline ends came to 20 bases. There are 15 residues in the CDR3. Germline assignment: CDR1 MNHEY and CDR2 SVGAGI. CDR3: CASSPLSGNIFGYTF. The CDR3 DNA is TGTGCCAGCAGTCCCTTAAGCGGAAACATATTTGGCTACACCTTC.

The chain carries TRBV6-5 and TRBJ2-2; 8 bases agree with TRBD1. The CDR3 has 15 residues. Trimming removed 6 bases from V and 8 bases from J; junction bases left unmatched: 11. The germline V gene encodes CDR1 MNHEY and CDR2 SVGAGI. The CDR3 spells CASSSSTGGSGELFF. CDR3 bases: TGTGCCAGCAGCTCCTCTACAGGGGGAAGTGGGGAGCTGTTTTTT.

This chain uses TRBV27 with TRBJ1-1; the D is unclear. This CDR3 comprises 16 residues. CDR1 and CDR2 (germline): MNHEY, SMNVEV (reference sequence). V lost 0 bases and J lost 4, with 15 bases in between. CDR3: CASSLSRDLVGTEAFF. The CDR3, as DNA: TGTGCCAGCAGTTTATCGCGAGATCTAGTTGGCACTGAAGCTTTCTTT.

J is TRBJ2-2 and V is TRBV2, with 7 bases identical to TRBD2. V lost 4 bases, J lost 5 bases, and 10 bases stayed unmatched. The CDR3 consists of 16 residues. The germline V gene has CDR1 SNHLY and CDR2 FYNNEI. CDR3 DNA: TGTGCCAGCAGTGGGCGATCGGGGGGTTTGACCGGGGAGCTGTTTTTT. Its protein is CASSGRSGGLTGELFF.

The chain couples TRBV3-1 (or the pseudogene TRBV3-2) to TRBJ1-1; no definite D call. CDR1 is LGHDT and CDR2 is YNNKEL in the germline V gene (reference sequence). The V end was cut by 0 bases, the J end by 7 bases, with 12 bases between. CDR3 length: 14 amino acids. The CDR3 DNA reads TGTGCCAGCAGCCAAGATCCGACTCGGGTTGAAGCTTTCTTT. Its protein product is CASSQDPTRVEAFF.

The chain recombines TRBV5-4 with TRBJ2-7, with TRBD1 matching 9 bases. From germline, CDR1 is SGHNT and CDR2 YYREEE (reference sequence). J was trimmed by 3 bases and V by 3 bases; bases with no gene match: 7. This CDR3 region has 15 residues. CDR3: CASSSPGQGYYEQYF. CDR3 bases: TGTGCCAGCAGCTCCCCGGGACAGGGATACTACGAGCAGTACTTC. The variable domain in full, completed from reference TRBV5-4 and TRBJ2-7, reads ETGVTQSPTHLIKTRGQQVTLRCSSQSGHNTVSWYQQALGQGPQFIFQYYREEENGRGNFPPRFSGLQFPNYSSELNVNALELDDSALYLCASSSPGQGYYEQYFGPGTRLTVT.

This clone was counted a single time. The CDR3: CATSDPTESEQYF. The CDR3 DNA follows: TGTGCCACCAGTGACCCGACAGAGAGCGAGCAGTACTTC. The chain joins TRBV24-1 to TRBJ2-7; D possibly corresponds to TRBD1 (5 bases). Trimming stripped 4 bases from V and 6 bases from J, with 12 bases between. The CDR3 totals 13 residues. Germline lookup yields CDR1 KGHDR and CDR2 SFDVKD.

The chain links TRBV7-6 to TRBJ1-1; D is undetermined. CDR1 is SGHVS, CDR2 FNYEAQ, per germline. The CDR3 sequence is 15 residues long. V shed 4 bases and J shed 1 base, with 13 bases lying between them. The CDR3 DNA sequence: TGTGCCAGCAGCTCACTAGGGCGGGAGAACACTGAAGCTTTCTTT. Amino acids: CASSSLGRENTEAFF.

This clone was recorded once. V usage is TRBV7-9 and J usage is TRBJ2-5, with 10 bases matching TRBD1. Germline CDR1 is SEHNR and CDR2 is FQNEAQ (reference sequence). Trimming took 5 bases from V and 5 from J; bases not matched to a gene: 8. The CDR3 runs 15 residues. CDR3 sequence (DNA): TGTGCCAGCAGCGAGGGGACAGGGGAGGGCGAGACCCAGTACTTC. This gives the protein CASSEGTGEGETQYF.

This chain links TRBV2 with TRBJ1-1; D remains ambiguous. In germline, CDR1 is SNHLY, CDR2 FYNNEI. Trimming removed 3 bases from V and 2 bases from J, with 10 bases in between. The CDR3 length is 14 residues. CDR3 DNA: TGTGCCAGCAGTGAGTGGGTGACAAACACTGAAGCTTTCTTT. Translation gives CASSEWVTNTEAFF.

Here the CDR3 reads CAISEQIYEQYF. The CDR3 region has the DNA TGTGCCATCAGTGAACAGATCTACGAGCAGTACTTC. The gene calls are TRBV10-3 and TRBJ2-7; D remains ambiguous. The CDR3 is 12 residues long. CDR1 is ENHRY, CDR2 SYGVKD, per germline. Trimming left V 3 bases short and J 3 bases short, with 6 bases between.

CDR3 amino acids: CASSQAGGPYEQYF. The CDR3 DNA sequence: TGTGCCAGCAGCCAAGCGGGGGGACCCTACGAGCAGTACTTC. The chain has TRBV4-2 and TRBJ2-7, with 7 bases aligning to TRBD2. CDR3 length: 14 amino acids. CDR1 is LGHNA and CDR2 is YNFKEQ in the germline V gene. Germline trimming cut 1 base from V and 2 bases from J; bases unmatched to any gene: 2.

The chain links TRBV11-3 to TRBJ2-7, with TRBD1 matching 8 bases. Germline CDR1 is SGHNT and CDR2 is YENEEA. With V trimmed by 6 bases and J by 3 bases, 1 base remained unmatched. CDR3 size: 12 residues. The chain's CDR3 is CASRDRDYEQYF. CDR3 in DNA: TGTGCCAGCAGGGACAGGGACTACGAGCAGTACTTC.

This rearrangement joins TRBV5-1 to TRBJ1-2; 7 nucleotides match TRBD1. CDR3 length equals 16 residues. With V trimmed by 3 bases and J by 5 bases, 13 bases remained unmatched. Germline CDR1 SGHRS, CDR2 YFSETQ. CDR3 protein: CASSSEPGQRLYGYTF. The CDR3 coding sequence is TGCGCCAGCAGCTCAGAACCGGGACAGAGGCTTTATGGCTACACCTTC.

The rearrangement links TRBV14 to TRBJ2-3, with TRBD1 matching 9 bases. Trimming removed 4 bases from V and 5 bases from J; junction bases left unmatched: 13. The CDR3 runs 17 residues. From germline, CDR1 is SGHDN and CDR2 FVKESK. The CDR3 reads CASSRTEPQGAKDTQYF. CDR3 sequence (DNA): TGTGCCAGCAGCCGAACCGAACCACAGGGGGCAAAAGATACGCAGTATTTT.

The chain employs TRBV6-5 and TRBJ1-2; maybe TRBD1 (5 bases). The CDR3 contains 13 residues. Between the trimmed V and J ends, which lost 2 bases and 8 bases, there was a span of 12 bases. The V gene's germline CDR1 is MNHEY and CDR2 SVGAGI. The CDR3 is CASSYLSTEGYTF. The CDR3 coding sequence is TGTGCCAGCAGTTACCTTTCGACAGAGGGCTACACCTTC.

The V gene is TRBV11-2, the J gene TRBJ2-3; TRBD2 matches 8 bases. In germline, CDR1 is SGHAT, CDR2 FQNNGV. V was clipped by 8 bases and J by 6 bases; unmatched bases: 10. The CDR3 has 14 residues. In DNA form, the CDR3 reads TGTGCCAGCCGACGAACGACTAGCGCGGATACGCAGTATTTT. Translating it yields CASRRTTSADTQYF.

This clone showed up just once. V and J are TRBV14 and TRBJ1-2; D not resolved. V lost 1 base, J lost 4 bases, and 19 bases lay in between. CDR1 and CDR2 (germline): SGHDN, FVKESK. The CDR3 contains 17 residues. In DNA, the CDR3 is TGTGCCAGCAGCCAAGTTGGCAGGCCTCCCTTATTCTATGGCTACACCTTC. Its protein product is CASSQVGRPPLFYGYTF.

The chain combines TRBV5-4 with TRBJ1-1; TRBD1 agrees at 8 bases. V lost 0 bases to trimming and J lost 4 bases; unmatched junction nucleotides: 5. Looked up from germline, CDR1 is SGHNT and CDR2 is YYREEE (reference sequence). The CDR3 is 15 residues long. The CDR3 reads CASSLAGQDSTEAFF. In DNA, the CDR3 is TGTGCCAGCAGCTTGGCGGGACAGGATAGCACTGAAGCTTTCTTT. The whole variable domain, filled in from reference TRBV5-4 and TRBJ1-1, reads ETGVTQSPTHLIKTRGQQVTLRCSSQSGHNTVSWYQQALGQGPQFIFQYYREEENGRGNFPPRFSGLQFPNYSSELNVNALELDDSALYLCASSLAGQDSTEAFFGQGTRLTVV.

This clone was picked up one time. The chain employs TRBV24-1 and TRBJ1-4; 7 nucleotides align to TRBD1. The CDR3 sequence is 19 residues long. Germline trimming cut 5 bases from V and 0 bases from J; bases unmatched to any gene: 14. CDR1 and CDR2 (germline): KGHDR, SFDVKD. The CDR3 region is CATSANRGGGPATNEKLFF. The CDR3 nucleotides are TGTGCCACCAGTGCCAACAGGGGCGGAGGCCCGGCAACTAATGAAAAACTGTTTTTT.

The gene calls are TRBV11-2 and TRBJ2-3, with TRBD2 as a possible D gene (5 bases). The germline gives CDR1 SGHAT, CDR2 FQNNGV. This CDR3 spans 15 amino acids. V lost 5 bases, J lost 0 bases, and 12 bases lay in between. CDR3 sequence reads: CASSRMSGSTDTQYF. For the CDR3, the DNA is TGTGCCAGCAGCCGGATGTCGGGAAGCACAGATACGCAGTATTTT.

The CDR3 protein is CASSPTGGPLETQYF. CDR3 nucleotides: TGTGCCAGCAGCCCAACCGGGGGGCCTTTAGAGACCCAGTACTTC. This rearrangement joins TRBV7-3 to TRBJ2-5, with a possible D match to TRBD2 (7 bases). The CDR3 loop spans 15 amino acids. Germline CDR1 is SGHTA and CDR2 is FQGTGA. V was shortened by 5 bases and J by 4 bases, with 17 bases between the two germline ends.

The chain joins TRBV30 to TRBJ1-5; the match to TRBD1 covers 10 bases. This CDR3 contains 12 residues. Losses at the gene ends were 7 bases for V and 6 bases for J; bases not matched to a gene: 3. CDR1 is GTSNPN and CDR2 is SVGIG in the germline V gene (reference sequence). Here the CDR3 DNA reads TGTGCCTCGGGACAGGGGTTTCAGCCCCAGCATTTT. It specifies CASGQGFQPQHF.

This rearrangement joins TRBV19 to TRBJ1-5; 9 bases agree with TRBD1. The V and J ends lost 7 bases and 6 bases, in that order; junction bases with no gene match: 7. This CDR3 is 14 amino acids long. Germline CDR1 LNHDA, CDR2 SQIVND (reference sequence). CDR3 nucleotides: TGTGCCAGTAATGGTGACAGGGGGAGTCAGCCCCAGCATTTT. The encoded protein is CASNGDRGSQPQHF. The full variable domain, completed using reference TRBV19 and TRBJ1-5, is DGGITQSPKYLFRKEGQNVTLSCEQNLNHDAMYWYRQDPGQGLRLIYYSQIVNDFQKGDIAEGYSVSREKKESFPLTVTSAQKNPTAFYLCASNGDRGSQPQHFGDGTRLSIL.